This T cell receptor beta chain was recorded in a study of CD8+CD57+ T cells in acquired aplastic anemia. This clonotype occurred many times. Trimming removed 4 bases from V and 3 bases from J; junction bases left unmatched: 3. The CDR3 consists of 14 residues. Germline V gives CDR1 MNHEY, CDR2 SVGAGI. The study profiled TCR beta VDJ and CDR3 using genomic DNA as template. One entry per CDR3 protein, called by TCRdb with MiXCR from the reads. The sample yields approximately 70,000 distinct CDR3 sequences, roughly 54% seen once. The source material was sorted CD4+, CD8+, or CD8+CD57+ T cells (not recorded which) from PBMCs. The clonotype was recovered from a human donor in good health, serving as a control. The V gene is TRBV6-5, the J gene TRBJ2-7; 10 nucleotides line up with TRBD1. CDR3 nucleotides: TGTGCCAGCAGTTTCGGACAGGGGGTCTACGAGCAGTACTTC. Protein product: CASSFGQGVYEQYF.